These 25 T cell receptor beta chains share one sample of origin, sequenced in a study of T-cell reconstitution after alpha-beta-depleted transplantation in children. Preparation of the TCRbeta library used unique molecular identifiers. TCRdb reanalysed the PCR reads using MiXCR and keeps one entry per CDR3 protein. The sample has about 400,000 distinct CDR3 sequences, roughly 22% seen once. This specimen was PBMCs from the stem cell graft donor, taken from the stem cell graft. The source of these receptors is a human donor who donated a stem cell graft to a child with acute myeloid leukemia.

This clonotype has more than one count but fewer than ten. J is TRBJ2-1 and V is TRBV3-1; D ambiguous. The ends were cut back, 3 bases at V and 12 bases at J, with 12 bases in the middle. Per germline, CDR1 LGHDT and CDR2 YNNKEL (reference sequence). The CDR3 sequence is 12 residues long. CDR3 protein: CASSQSRVWQFF. The DNA of the CDR3 is TGTGCCAGCAGCCAGTCCCGGGTATGGCAGTTCTTC.

This chain links TRBV7-9 with TRBJ2-3; 10 nucleotides line up with TRBD2. Germline V gives CDR1 SEHNR, CDR2 FQNEAQ (reference sequence). V lost 5 bases to trimming and J lost 2 bases; unmatched junction nucleotides: 7. The CDR3 contains 16 residues. CDR3 amino acids: CASSPLAGQNTDTQYF. In nucleotides, the CDR3 is TGTGCCAGCAGCCCACTAGCGGGGCAAAACACAGATACGCAGTATTTT.

Ten or more counts support this clonotype. The chain recombines TRBV29-1 with TRBJ2-5; 10 bases line up with TRBD1. In germline, CDR1 is SQVTM, CDR2 ANQGSEA. The CDR3 has 17 residues. After removal of 4 bases from V and 3 bases from J, the junction contained 14 bases not matched to a gene. This chain's CDR3 is CSVARGTPGTGEETQYF. CDR3 nucleotide sequence: TGCAGCGTTGCCCGCGGTACACCCGGGACAGGGGAAGAGACCCAGTACTTC.

This clonotype was seen a handful of times. The gene calls are TRBV20-1 and TRBJ1-1, with 11 bases matching TRBD1. Germline-derived CDR1 and CDR2 are DFQATT and SNEGSKA (reference sequence). CDR3 length: 14 amino acids. The V and J ends lost 0 bases and 5 bases, in that order; junction bases with no gene match: 2. The CDR3: CSAREGTGGTEAFF. DNA for the CDR3: TGCAGTGCTAGAGAGGGGACAGGGGGAACTGAAGCTTTCTTT.

In regard to this clonotype: It may be a read error: a sequence one base away is much more abundant. The genes are TRBV12-3 or TRBV12-4 and TRBJ2-7; TRBD1 might be the D (6 bases). The CDR3 is 16 amino acids. Here the CDR3 reads CASSLGNRVPNYEEYF. CDR3 DNA: TGTGCCAGCAGTTTAGGGAACAGGGTTCCTAACTACGAGGAGTACTTC.

This clonotype was recorded at least ten times. This rearrangement joins TRBV15 to TRBJ1-5; 10 nucleotides match TRBD1. The CDR3 extends over 16 amino acids. The germline V gene has CDR1 LNHNV and CDR2 YYDKDF (reference sequence). V gave up 5 bases and J gave up 2 bases; unmatched junction bases: 6. Here the CDR3 DNA reads TGTGCCACCAGCGGACCGGGACAGGGGCGCAATCAGCCCCAGCATTTT. As protein: CATSGPGQGRNQPQHF.

This clonotype was seen ten or more times. V is TRBV5-1 and J is TRBJ1-1; 7 nucleotides line up with TRBD1. Per germline, CDR1 SGHRS and CDR2 YFSETQ. There are 12 residues in the CDR3. V shed 0 bases, J shed 7 bases, and the junction held 0 bases outside the gene matches. CDR3 residues: CASSLGDSEAFF. The CDR3 nucleotides are TGCGCCAGCAGCTTGGGGGACAGTGAAGCTTTCTTT. Based on the CDR3 plus reference TRBV5-1 and TRBJ1-1, the full variable domain is KAGVTQTPRYLIKTRGQQVTLSCSPISGHRSVSWYQQTPGQGLQFLFEYFSETQRNKGNFPGRFSGRQFSNSRSEMNVSTLELGDSALYLCASSLGDSEAFFGQGTRLTVV.

In its sample, this clonotype was seen many times. This chain joins TRBV20-1 and TRBJ1-2, with D hard to call. There are 15 residues in the CDR3. Germline V CDR1 and CDR2: DFQATT, SNEGSKA (reference sequence). V was cut by 2 bases and J by 5 bases, with 18 bases left in between. The CDR3 is CSARNRAGMLYGYTF. For the CDR3, the DNA is TGCAGTGCTAGAAATAGGGCAGGCATGCTTTATGGCTACACCTTC.

As to this clonotype: A much more abundant neighbour one base away suggests this may be a read error. The chain has TRBV20-1 and TRBJ2-3; TRBD2 aligns across 12 bases. This CDR3 is 14 amino acids long. Germline-derived CDR1 and CDR2 are DFQATT and SNEGSKA (reference sequence). With V trimmed by 3 bases and J by 3 bases, 1 base remained unmatched. The CDR3 is CSARTSGRTDTQYF. CDR3 sequence (DNA): TGCAGTGCTAGGACTAGCGGGAGAACAGATACGCAGTATTTT.

This clonotype has at least ten counts. This chain connects TRBV20-1 to TRBJ1-1; no clear D. Germline V gene data show CDR1 as DFQATT and CDR2 as SNEGSKA (reference sequence). Trimming took off 5 bases at V and 8 bases at J, with 9 bases between the two ends. The CDR3 is 10 amino acids. CDR3 protein: CSARRKEAFF. In nucleotides, the CDR3 is TGCAGTGCTCGCCGAAAAGAAGCTTTCTTT.

This clonotype was seen a handful of times. J is TRBJ2-3 and V is TRBV28; a weak D match, TRBD1 (5 bases). V shed 7 bases and J shed 7 bases, with 18 bases lying between them. CDR3 length equals 14 residues. Germline loops: CDR1 MDHEN, CDR2 SYDVKM. CDR3 sequence (DNA): TGTGCCAGCACATCCCCCTGGGGCGGACATACGCAGTATTTT. As protein: CASTSPWGGHTQYF.

The chain carries TRBV15 and TRBJ1-3; D perhaps matches TRBD1 (5 bases). This CDR3 is 15 amino acids long. The V end lost 6 bases, the J end lost 2 bases, and 14 bases lay between the germline ends. Germline V gives CDR1 LNHNV, CDR2 YYDKDF (reference sequence). The CDR3 nucleotides read TGTGCCACCAGGTACGAGACAGCTGCTGGAAACACCATATATTTT. It translates to CATRYETAAGNTIYF.

This clonotype has at least ten counts. The genes are TRBV12-3 or TRBV12-4 and TRBJ2-7, with 8 bases fitting TRBD2. The CDR3 has 14 amino acids. Trimming took 9 bases from V and 7 from J; bases not matched to a gene: 14. This chain's CDR3 is CASKAGEGPREQYF. As DNA, the CDR3 is TGTGCCAGTAAAGCGGGAGAAGGACCTCGTGAGCAGTACTTC.

There are a few counts of this clonotype. The chain links TRBV20-1 to TRBJ2-3; 7 nucleotides match TRBD1. The length of the CDR3 is 16 residues. V shed 3 bases, J shed 0 bases, and the junction held 9 bases outside the gene matches. In germline, CDR1 is DFQATT, CDR2 SNEGSKA (reference sequence). CDR3 amino acids: CSARGRQGSSTDTQYF. In DNA form, the CDR3 reads TGCAGTGCTAGGGGAAGACAGGGTTCTAGCACAGATACGCAGTATTTT.

This chain joins TRBV25-1 and TRBJ1-2; maybe TRBD1 (6 bases). V was pared by 4 bases and J by 8 bases, with 11 bases between. The CDR3 has 12 amino acids. The germline V gene has CDR1 MGHDK and CDR2 SYGVNS. CDR3 DNA: TGTGCCAGCAGTGGAGACAGGCTCGGCTACACCTTC. Its protein product is CASSGDRLGYTF.

This chain joins TRBV20-1 and TRBJ2-7; D may match TRBD1 or TRBD2 (5 bases each). V was clipped by 2 bases and J by 2 bases, with 10 bases between them. The CDR3 is 13 residues long. CDR1 and CDR2 from the germline V gene are DFQATT and SNEGSKA (reference sequence). The CDR3 DNA follows: TGCAGTGCTAGAATGGGGGAACCCTACGAGCAGTACTTC. Residues: CSARMGEPYEQYF.

This clonotype was observed a handful of times. The rearrangement links TRBV7-6 to TRBJ2-5; 9 bases are a match to TRBD2. Germline V gives CDR1 SGHVS, CDR2 FNYEAQ. The CDR3 spans 15 residues. Trimming removed 8 bases from V and 0 bases from J; junction bases left unmatched: 7. This CDR3 reads CASHRTSEDQETQYF. The CDR3 region has the DNA TGTGCCAGCCATCGGACTAGCGAGGACCAAGAGACCCAGTACTTC.

This clonotype was seen a few times. V and J are TRBV20-1 and TRBJ2-1; 8 nucleotides align to TRBD2. CDR1 is DFQATT and CDR2 is SNEGSKA in the germline V gene (reference sequence). The CDR3 contains 14 residues. V lost 4 bases and J lost 3; bases outside the gene matches: 5. The CDR3 region is CSATAGGLYNEQFF. Here the CDR3 DNA reads TGCAGTGCTACCGCGGGAGGCCTCTACAATGAGCAGTTCTTC.

This clonotype turned up a few times. The J gene is TRBJ2-3, the V gene TRBV20-1, with 10 bases that match TRBD1. V was clipped by 5 bases and J by 0 bases; unmatched bases: 5. The V gene's germline CDR1 is DFQATT and CDR2 SNEGSKA (reference sequence). This CDR3 has 15 amino acids. The CDR3 reads CSALTGGNSTDTQYF. DNA for the CDR3: TGCAGTGCTTTGACAGGGGGCAATAGCACAGATACGCAGTATTTT.

This clonotype was counted once. The chain combines TRBV4-1 with TRBJ2-1, with 9 bases matching TRBD2. V lost 1 base, J lost 6 bases, and 4 bases stayed unmatched. Germline assignment: CDR1 MGHRA and CDR2 YSYEKL. CDR3 size: 15 residues. CDR3 protein: CASSQGSGRSNEQFF. For the CDR3, the DNA is TGCGCCAGCAGCCAAGGTAGCGGGAGAAGCAATGAGCAGTTCTTC.

This clonotype was seen a handful of times. The rearrangement uses TRBV10-3 and TRBJ2-7; 9 bases align to TRBD2. There are 15 residues in the CDR3. Germline CDR1 is ENHRY and CDR2 is SYGVKD. V lost 6 bases and J lost 2; bases outside the gene matches: 8. CDR3: CAISGIAGDTYEQYF. DNA for the CDR3: TGTGCCATCAGCGGAATAGCGGGAGACACCTACGAGCAGTACTTC.

The chain combines TRBV20-1 with TRBJ2-7; 10 nucleotides align to TRBD1. Germline-derived CDR1 and CDR2 are DFQATT and SNEGSKA (reference sequence). J gave up 3 bases and V 0 bases, and 5 bases lay outside the gene matches. The CDR3 consists of 15 residues. The CDR3 DNA follows: TGCAGTGCTAGAGATCTGGGGACAGGGGACTACGAGCAGTACTTC. This sequence encodes CSARDLGTGDYEQYF.

This clonotype was detected only a few times. V gene TRBV27 combines with J gene TRBJ2-4; 7 bases line up with TRBD1. There are 15 residues in the CDR3. V was clipped by 5 bases and J by 1 base; unmatched bases: 5. Germline V gives CDR1 MNHEY, CDR2 SMNVEV (reference sequence). In DNA, the CDR3 is TGTGCCAGCAGTCGACAGGGATCGGCCAAAAACATTCAGTACTTC. It translates to CASSRQGSAKNIQYF.

Only a few counts were recorded for this clonotype. The J gene is TRBJ2-7, the V gene TRBV5-1; the match to TRBD1 covers 9 bases. CDR3 length: 16 residues. The junction had 6 bases not matched to a gene; V was cut back by 0 bases and J by 2 bases. Per germline, CDR1 SGHRS and CDR2 YFSETQ. CDR3 loop: CASSLGLGQGTYEQYF. The CDR3 DNA sequence: TGCGCCAGCAGCTTGGGCCTGGGACAGGGTACCTACGAGCAGTACTTC.

This clonotype appeared many times. The chain is built from TRBV3-1 and TRBJ2-7; D uncertain. This CDR3 region has 12 residues. Germline V gives CDR1 LGHDT, CDR2 YNNKEL (reference sequence). V lost 2 bases and J lost 6, with 8 bases in between. CDR3 bases: TGTGCCAGCAGCCAAACTGCTAGCGAGCAGTACTTC. Translation gives CASSQTASEQYF.